Listed below are T cell receptor beta chains from one sample, sequenced in a study of radiation and T cells in renal cell carcinoma. Only in-frame clones appear in the TCRdb table, and some are missing; sequencing was by immunoSEQ multiplex PCR. This table holds some 150,000 clones, 83% found once. This material consisted of blood, taken from a patient whose treatment included radiotherapy and nephrectomy. The receptors come from a woman aged 45-60 years with renal cell carcinoma. CDR3s include the opening cysteine and the closing phenylalanine or tryptophan. Fields, in order: J gene, clone size, V gene, D gene, CDR3 protein, CDR3 DNA. The D gene is left open where the match is weak. A clone size is listed for some rows: how often the clone was seen (once, few, many), or a class if it is expanded.

J gene: TRBJ2-3
clone size: NA
V gene: TRBV5-1
D gene: TRBD1
CDR3 protein: CASSIGTGGTDTQYF
CDR3 DNA: TGCGCCAGCAGCATCGGGACAGGTGGCACAGATACGCAGTATTTT

J gene: TRBJ2-3
clone size: NA
V gene: TRBV5-1
D gene: TRBD2
CDR3 protein: CASEASGRGADTQYF
CDR3 DNA: TGCGCCAGCGAAGCTAGCGGGAGAGGGGCAGATACGCAGTATTTT

J gene: TRBJ2-1
clone size: NA
V gene: TRBV4-3
D gene: TRBD2
CDR3 protein: CASSQDGGEGNEQFF
CDR3 DNA: TGCGCCAGCAGCCAAGATGGAGGGGAGGGCAATGAGCAGTTCTTC

J gene: TRBJ2-7
clone size: NA
V gene: TRBV27
D gene: NA
CDR3 protein: CASSLGTLGEQYF
CDR3 DNA: TGTGCCAGCAGTTTAGGTACCCTTGGGGAGCAGTACTTC

J gene: TRBJ2-6
clone size: NA
V gene: TRBV27
D gene: NA
CDR3 protein: CASSLEGYDSSGANVLTF
CDR3 DNA: TGTGCCAGCAGTTTAGAAGGGTACGATTCCTCTGGGGCCAACGTCCTGACTTTC

J gene: TRBJ2-7
clone size: NA
V gene: TRBV7-2
D gene: NA
CDR3 protein: CASSLVGQGGYEQYF
CDR3 DNA: TGTGCCAGCAGCTTAGTAGGGCAGGGGGGCTACGAGCAGTACTTC

J gene: TRBJ2-3
clone size: once
V gene: TRBV6-5
D gene: TRBD2
CDR3 protein: CASSYGLAATDTQYF
CDR3 DNA: TGTGCCAGCAGTTACGGACTAGCGGCCACAGATACGCAGTATTTT

J gene: TRBJ2-1
clone size: NA
V gene: TRBV5-1
D gene: TRBD2
CDR3 protein: CASSATSGTSSYNEQFF
CDR3 DNA: TGCGCCAGCAGCGCGACTAGCGGGACGAGCTCCTACAATGAGCAGTTCTTC

J gene: TRBJ2-3
clone size: NA
V gene: TRBV6-6
D gene: NA
CDR3 protein: CASRTDTDTQYF
CDR3 DNA: TGTGCCAGCCGTACAGATACAGATACGCAGTATTTT

J gene: TRBJ1-5
clone size: few
V gene: TRBV4-3
D gene: NA
CDR3 protein: CASSQDRGNQPQHF
CDR3 DNA: TGCGCCAGCAGCCAAGATCGGGGGAATCAGCCCCAGCATTTT

J gene: TRBJ1-2
clone size: few
V gene: TRBV5-1
D gene: NA
CDR3 protein: CASSQGLYGYTF
CDR3 DNA: TGCGCCAGCAGCCAAGGACTCTATGGCTACACCTTC

J gene: TRBJ1-1
clone size: NA
V gene: TRBV28
D gene: NA
CDR3 protein: CASSSSQGSKAFF
CDR3 DNA: TGTGCCAGCAGTTCCTCCCAGGGGTCGAAAGCTTTCTTT

J gene: TRBJ1-1
clone size: few
V gene: TRBV5-1
D gene: NA
CDR3 protein: CASSWTANTEAFF
CDR3 DNA: TGCGCCAGCAGCTGGACCGCGAACACTGAAGCTTTCTTT

J gene: TRBJ1-3
clone size: once
V gene: TRBV5-1
D gene: NA
CDR3 protein: CASSLGQAGNTIYF
CDR3 DNA: TGCGCCAGCAGCTTGGGACAGGCTGGAAACACCATATATTTT

J gene: TRBJ2-7
clone size: NA
V gene: TRBV4-3
D gene: NA
CDR3 protein: CASSQGRVNEQYF
CDR3 DNA: TGCGCCAGCAGCCAAGGCCGGGTAAACGAGCAGTACTTC

J gene: TRBJ1-4
clone size: NA
V gene: TRBV19
D gene: TRBD1
CDR3 protein: CASSDRGREKLFF
CDR3 DNA: TGTGCCAGTAGTGATAGGGGGCGAGAAAAACTGTTTTTT

J gene: TRBJ2-7
clone size: once
V gene: TRBV10-1
D gene: TRBD1
CDR3 protein: CASKRQGLGEQYF
CDR3 DNA: TGCGCCAGCAAAAGACAGGGCCTAGGCGAGCAGTACTTC

J gene: TRBJ2-7
clone size: NA
V gene: TRBV5-4
D gene: NA
CDR3 protein: CASSFVSRVHEQYF
CDR3 DNA: TGTGCCAGCAGCTTCGTATCCAGGGTCCACGAGCAGTACTTC

J gene: TRBJ2-1
clone size: NA
V gene: TRBV6-5
D gene: NA
CDR3 protein: CASSQRLVGNEQFF
CDR3 DNA: TGTGCCAGCAGTCAGCGACTAGTAGGCAATGAGCAGTTCTTC

J gene: TRBJ2-1
clone size: NA
V gene: TRBV7-2
D gene: NA
CDR3 protein: CASSPMGGSDIQFF
CDR3 DNA: TGTGCCAGCAGCCCCATGGGAGGATCGGATATCCAGTTCTTC

J gene: TRBJ2-1
clone size: NA
V gene: TRBV2
D gene: NA
CDR3 protein: CASSEGIAEQFF
CDR3 DNA: TGTGCCAGCAGTGAGGGCATAGCTGAGCAGTTCTTC

J gene: TRBJ1-2
clone size: NA
V gene: TRBV6-1
D gene: NA
CDR3 protein: CASSENGYTF
CDR3 DNA: TGTGCCAGCAGTGAAAATGGCTACACCTTC

J gene: TRBJ2-4
clone size: NA
V gene: TRBV9
D gene: TRBD1
CDR3 protein: CASSVAWDRGYIQYF
CDR3 DNA: TGTGCCAGCAGCGTAGCCTGGGACAGGGGATACATTCAGTACTTC

J gene: TRBJ1-5
clone size: few
V gene: TRBV7-2
D gene: NA
CDR3 protein: CASSRDGVSNQPQHF
CDR3 DNA: TGTGCCAGCAGCCGGGACGGGGTGAGCAATCAGCCCCAGCATTTT

J gene: TRBJ1-2
clone size: NA
V gene: TRBV7-2
D gene: TRBD1
CDR3 protein: CASSMTGGNYGYTF
CDR3 DNA: TGTGCCAGCAGCATGACAGGGGGGAACTATGGCTACACCTTC

J gene: TRBJ1-2
clone size: NA
V gene: TRBV7-2
D gene: NA
CDR3 protein: CASSSSTSEYYGYTF
CDR3 DNA: TGTGCCAGCAGCTCCTCCACCTCCGAGTACTATGGCTACACCTTC

J gene: TRBJ2-3
clone size: NA
V gene: TRBV7-2
D gene: NA
CDR3 protein: CASSHYTSTDTQYF
CDR3 DNA: TGTGCCAGCAGCCATTATACTAGCACAGATACGCAGTATTTT

J gene: TRBJ2-7
clone size: NA
V gene: TRBV7-2
D gene: TRBD2
CDR3 protein: CASRKTSGGSEQYF
CDR3 DNA: TGTGCCAGCAGAAAGACTAGCGGGGGGAGCGAGCAGTACTTC

J gene: TRBJ1-1
clone size: NA
V gene: TRBV7-2
D gene: NA
CDR3 protein: CASSPSTGSLMNTEAFF
CDR3 DNA: TGTGCCAGCAGCCCATCGACAGGCTCCTTAATGAACACTGAAGCTTTCTTT

J gene: TRBJ2-3
clone size: NA
V gene: TRBV6-1
D gene: TRBD2
CDR3 protein: CASSDVAGGVTDTQYF
CDR3 DNA: TGTGCCAGCAGTGACGTAGCGGGAGGTGTGACAGATACGCAGTATTTT

J gene: TRBJ2-1
clone size: NA
V gene: TRBV2
D gene: TRBD1
CDR3 protein: CASSEDRGSYNEQFF
CDR3 DNA: TGTGCCAGCAGTGAAGACAGGGGGTCCTACAATGAGCAGTTCTTC

J gene: TRBJ1-4
clone size: NA
V gene: TRBV6-5
D gene: NA
CDR3 protein: CASSYGRTNEKLFF
CDR3 DNA: TGTGCCAGCAGTTACGGGCGGACTAATGAAAAACTGTTTTTT

J gene: TRBJ1-1
clone size: NA
V gene: TRBV25-1
D gene: NA
CDR3 protein: CASSENGGYTEAFF
CDR3 DNA: TGTGCCAGCAGTGAAAATGGTGGGTACACTGAAGCTTTCTTT